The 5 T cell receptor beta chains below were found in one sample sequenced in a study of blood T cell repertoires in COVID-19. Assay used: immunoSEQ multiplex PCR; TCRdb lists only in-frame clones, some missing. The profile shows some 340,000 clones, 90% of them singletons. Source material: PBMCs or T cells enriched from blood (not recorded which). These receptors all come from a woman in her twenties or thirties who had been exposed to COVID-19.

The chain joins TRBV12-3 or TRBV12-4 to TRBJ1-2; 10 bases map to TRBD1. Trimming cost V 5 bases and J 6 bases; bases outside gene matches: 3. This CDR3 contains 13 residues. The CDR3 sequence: CASSTGQGDGYTF. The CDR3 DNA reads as TGTGCCAGCAGTACCGGACAGGGGGATGGCTACACCTTC.

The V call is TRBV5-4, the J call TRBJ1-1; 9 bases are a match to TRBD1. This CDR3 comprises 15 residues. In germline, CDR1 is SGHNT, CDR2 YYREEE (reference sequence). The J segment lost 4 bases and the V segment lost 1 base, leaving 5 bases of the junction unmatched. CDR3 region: CASSLTGQGSTEAFF. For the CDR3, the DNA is TGTGCCAGCAGCTTGACCGGACAGGGGAGCACTGAAGCTTTCTTT.

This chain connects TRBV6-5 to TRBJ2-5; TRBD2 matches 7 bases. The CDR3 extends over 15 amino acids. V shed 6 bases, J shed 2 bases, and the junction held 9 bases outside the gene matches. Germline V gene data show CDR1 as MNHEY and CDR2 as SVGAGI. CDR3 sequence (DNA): TGTGCCAGCAGCCGGGAGGTGGGCAGGCAAGAGACCCAGTACTTC. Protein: CASSREVGRQETQYF.

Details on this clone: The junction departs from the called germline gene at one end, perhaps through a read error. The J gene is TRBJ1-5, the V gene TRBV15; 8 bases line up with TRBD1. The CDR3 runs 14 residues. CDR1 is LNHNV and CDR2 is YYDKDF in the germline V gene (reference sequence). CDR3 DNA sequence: TGTGCCACCAGTAGAGGACAGGGTAATCAGCCCCAGCATTTT. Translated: CATSRGQGNQPQHF.

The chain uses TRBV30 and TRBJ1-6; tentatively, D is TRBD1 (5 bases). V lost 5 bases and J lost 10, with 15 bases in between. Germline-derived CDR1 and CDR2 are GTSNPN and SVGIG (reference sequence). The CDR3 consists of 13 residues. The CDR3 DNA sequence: TGTGCCTGGCAGGGAGGTGGGTCCTCACCCCTCCACTTT. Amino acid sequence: CAWQGGGSSPLHF.